These 10 T cell receptor beta chains were all obtained from the same sample, sequenced in a study of blood T cell repertoires in COVID-19 (TCRdb year 2020). The protocol used for the library was the immunoSEQ multiplex PCR assay. What TCRdb holds here is the immuneACCESS table cut down to in-frame rearrangements. Part of the clones is not present; checked against another copy, under half of the missing clones reflect an unresolved V gene, and the others are unexplained. The sample table lists about 54,000 clones, approximately 85% of them with a count of one. About 13% of the sample goes to the ten largest clones. Sequencing was carried out using peripheral blood. These receptors were obtained from a human donor in a cohort sampled during active COVID-19.

This rearrangement joins TRBV5-1 to TRBJ2-3, with D possibly being TRBD1 (6 bases). The ends were cut back, 0 bases at V and 4 bases at J, with 15 bases in the middle. This CDR3 is 16 amino acids long. Germline V lookup: CDR1 SGHRS, CDR2 YFSETQ. The CDR3 coding sequence is TGCGCCAGCAGCTTGGAAGGGCGTGGGGGCCCAGATACGCAGTATTTT. Residues: CASSLEGRGGPDTQYF.

V is TRBV4-2 and J is TRBJ2-7; 9 bases agree with TRBD2. Germline V gene sequence: CDR1 LGHNA, CDR2 YNFKEQ. V trimming: 2 bases; J trimming: 3 bases; junction bases outside the gene matches: 5. This CDR3 comprises 15 residues. This chain's CDR3 is CASSQSTSGDYEQYF. The CDR3 nucleotides read TGTGCCAGCAGCCAATCGACTAGCGGAGACTACGAGCAGTACTTC.

In its sample, this clone was seen once. The CDR3 DNA reads TGCAGCGTTGTACTAGCGGGAGGAACAGATACGCAGTATTTT. It is translated as CSVVLAGGTDTQYF. The chain recombines TRBV29-1 with TRBJ2-3, with 12 bases lining up with TRBD2. In germline, CDR1 is SQVTM, CDR2 ANQGSEA. J gave up 3 bases and V 4 bases, and 2 bases lay outside the gene matches. The CDR3 length is 14 residues.

This clone showed up just a few times. The chain joins TRBV5-4 to TRBJ1-2; D gene unclear. The CDR3 covers 15 residues. V gave up 2 bases and J gave up 0 bases, with 11 bases separating them. Germline CDR1 reads SGHNT; CDR2 reads YYREEE (reference sequence). CDR3 sequence reads: CASSFPRSTNYGYTF. In nucleotides, the CDR3 is TGTGCCAGCAGCTTCCCACGCAGTACTAACTATGGCTACACCTTC.

The rearrangement uses TRBV7-8 and TRBJ1-3; 8 bases agree with TRBD1. There are 16 residues in the CDR3. The ends lost 5 bases at V and 4 bases at J; junction bases unmatched: 10. Germline values: CDR1 SGHVS, CDR2 FQNEAQ. Here the CDR3 DNA reads TGTGCCAGCAGCCCTGGGCAGGGGGCAGGGGGAAACACCATATATTTT. It translates to CASSPGQGAGGNTIYF.

This clone has just a few counts. V usage is TRBV7-9 and J usage is TRBJ2-3, with D possibly TRBD2 on 5 matching bases. The CDR3 is made up of 14 amino acids. Trimming removed 10 bases at V and 0 bases at J, with 14 bases between. Looked up from germline, CDR1 is SEHNR and CDR2 is FQNEAQ (reference sequence). The CDR3, as DNA: TGTGCCACGACACTAGAGACTAGCACAGATACGCAGTATTTT. Residues: CATTLETSTDTQYF.

V and J are TRBV7-2 and TRBJ1-1; D gene uncertain. This CDR3 has 13 residues. Germline lookup yields CDR1 SGHTA and CDR2 FQGNSA. V was trimmed by 7 bases and J by 6 bases, leaving 15 bases between them. CDR3 in DNA: TGTGCCAGCACCCAAATATCAGAGGCTGAAGCTTTCTTT. This codes for CASTQISEAEAFF. The entire variable domain, with the rest obtained from reference TRBV7-2 and TRBJ1-1, is as follows: GAGVSQSPSNKVTEKGKDVELRCDPISGHTALYWYRQSLGQGLEFLIYFQGNSAPDKSGLPSDRFSAERTGGSVSTLTIQRTQQEDSAVYLCASTQISEAEAFFGQGTRLTVV.

The chain links TRBV5-1 to TRBJ2-2, with a weak D call TRBD2 (7 bases). CDR3 length equals 16 residues. V dropped 5 bases and J dropped 1 base, with 15 bases sitting between them. From germline, CDR1 is SGHRS and CDR2 YFSETQ. CDR3 in DNA: TGCGCCAGCAGTCGCGGGGGACAATTGAACACCGGGGAGCTGTTTTTT. This encodes CASSRGGQLNTGELFF.

The chain uses TRBV10-3 and TRBJ2-2, with TRBD1 matching over 11 bases. Germline V gives CDR1 ENHRY, CDR2 SYGVKD. The length of the CDR3 is 14 residues. V shed 6 bases and J 5 bases; nucleotides not matched to a gene: 2. This CDR3 is CAIRGQGGTGELFF. The CDR3, as DNA: TGTGCCATCAGGGGACAGGGGGGAACCGGGGAGCTGTTTTTT.

The chain employs TRBV18 and TRBJ1-2, with a tentative D call TRBD1 (6 bases). V lost 0 bases and J lost 2, with 22 bases in between. Germline V CDR1 and CDR2: KGHSH, LQKENI. This CDR3 region has 19 residues. The CDR3 loop reads CASSPPNQGTNPGNYGYTF. CDR3 nucleotides: TGTGCCAGCTCACCACCCAATCAGGGGACTAACCCCGGCAACTATGGCTACACCTTC.